This TCR beta chain was captured in a study of beta chain features in type 1 diabetes. In germline, CDR1 is SGHNT, CDR2 YENEEA. The V end lost 2 bases, the J end lost 2 bases, and 9 bases lay between the germline ends. The length of the CDR3 is 14 residues. The isolated RNA, all of it, was reverse transcribed, so expressed TCRB transcripts were what got sequenced. Sequencing was performed with immunoSEQ multiplex PCR; in TCRdb, only in-frame clones are kept and a portion is missing. The sample lists about 290,000 clones, around 7.3% seen once, with roughly 1% in the top ten. Of note for this clone: Its antigen remains unidentified.

Study outcomes and limitations: When cDNA is sequenced, cells with high TCR expression could be over-represented. A pattern of fewer insertions and more deletions at VDJ junctions was seen in type 1 diabetes patients.

CD45RO/CCR7/CD25/CD127/CD95/CD27 staining was used to isolate CD4+ naive, central memory, regulatory and stem cell-like memory cells by sorting. The chain is built from TRBV11-3 and TRBJ1-2, with D hard to call. The sequence derives from a woman aged 18-35 years in good health. Sequenced material: central memory CD4+ T cells from blood. The CDR3 nucleotides read TGTGCCAGCAGCTTATTCCATCAGAACTATGGCTACACCTTC. It specifies CASSLFHQNYGYTF.